This TCR beta chain was identified in a study of long-term antiretroviral therapy in people with HIV. A single count supports this clone. A v3.0 immunoSEQ assay was performed at survey level. Profiling relied on immunoSEQ multiplex PCR, and the TCRdb table lists in-frame clones only, not all of them. Of over 30,000 clones listed, around 79% were seen once; the top ten hold about 3.2%. Trimming took off 5 bases at V and 4 bases at J, with 17 bases between the two ends. This CDR3 region has 15 residues. CDR1 is SEHNR, CDR2 FQNEAQ, per germline (reference sequence). V gene TRBV7-9 combines with J gene TRBJ1-2; D is perhaps TRBD1 (6 bases). Sequences were derived from unsorted PBMCs, sampled 1.9 years after starting antiretroviral therapy. The source is a man aged 18 to 35 with HIV. The CDR3 nucleotides are TGTGCCAGCAGCCCCGCCGGGGGGGGCCTCTATGGCTACACCTTC. Its protein product is CASSPAGGGLYGYTF.